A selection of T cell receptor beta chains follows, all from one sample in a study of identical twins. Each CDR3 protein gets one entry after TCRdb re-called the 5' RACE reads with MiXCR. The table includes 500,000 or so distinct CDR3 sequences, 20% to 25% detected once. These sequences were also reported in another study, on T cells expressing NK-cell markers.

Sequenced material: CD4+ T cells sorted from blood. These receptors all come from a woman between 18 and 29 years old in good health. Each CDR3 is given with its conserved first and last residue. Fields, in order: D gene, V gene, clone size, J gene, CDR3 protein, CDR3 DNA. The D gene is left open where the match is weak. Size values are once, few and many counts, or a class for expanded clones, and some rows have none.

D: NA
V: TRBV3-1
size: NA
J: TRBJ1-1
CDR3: CASSSIGGRGMNTEAFF
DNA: TGTGCCAGCAGTTCCATCGGGGGGCGCGGGATGAACACTGAAGCTTTCTTT

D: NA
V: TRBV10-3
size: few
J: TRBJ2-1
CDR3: CAISSPSSEQFF
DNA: TGTGCCATCAGTTCCCCGTCTAGCGAGCAGTTCTTC

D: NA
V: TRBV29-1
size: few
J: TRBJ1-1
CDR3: CSVAGGGGNTEAFF
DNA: TGCAGCGTTGCGGGAGGCGGGGGGAACACTGAAGCTTTCTTT

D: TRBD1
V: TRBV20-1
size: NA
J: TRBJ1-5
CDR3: CSAYRTGSPQHF
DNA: TGCAGTGCTTACCGGACAGGTTCGCCCCAGCATTTT

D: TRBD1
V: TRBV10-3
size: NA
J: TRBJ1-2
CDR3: CAINGQGNYGYTF
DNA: TGTGCCATCAACGGACAGGGGAACTATGGCTACACCTTC

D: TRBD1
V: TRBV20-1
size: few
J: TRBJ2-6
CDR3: CSAGDRGYAGANVLTF
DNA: TGCAGTGCAGGGGACAGGGGATACGCTGGGGCCAACGTCCTGACTTTC

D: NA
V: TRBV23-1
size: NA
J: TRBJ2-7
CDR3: CASSHDRPHEQYF
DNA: TGCGCCAGCAGTCACGACAGGCCCCACGAGCAGTACTTC

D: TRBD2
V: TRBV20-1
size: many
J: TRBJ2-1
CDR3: CSAPGLASSYNEQFF
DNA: TGCAGTGCTCCCGGACTAGCTTCGTCCTACAATGAGCAGTTCTTC

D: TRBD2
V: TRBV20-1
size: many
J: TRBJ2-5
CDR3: CRVSREGAGETQYF
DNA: TGCAGGGTCTCGCGGGAGGGTGCGGGAGAGACCCAGTACTTC

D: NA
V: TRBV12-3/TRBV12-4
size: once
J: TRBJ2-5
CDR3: CAGSFYLREGETQYF
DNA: TGTGCCGGCAGTTTTTATCTACGGGAAGGAGAGACCCAGTACTTC

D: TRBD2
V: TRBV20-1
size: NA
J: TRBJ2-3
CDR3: CSASGLAGATDTQYF
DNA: TGCAGTGCTAGTGGACTAGCGGGGGCGACAGATACGCAGTATTTT

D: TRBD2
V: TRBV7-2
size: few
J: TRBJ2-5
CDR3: CASSRSGTETQYF
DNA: TGTGCCAGCAGTCGTAGCGGGACAGAGACCCAGTACTTC

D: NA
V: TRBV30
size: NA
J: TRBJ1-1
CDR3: CAWSEKGNRENTEAFF
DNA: TGTGCCTGGAGTGAAAAAGGGAACAGGGAGAACACTGAAGCTTTCTTT

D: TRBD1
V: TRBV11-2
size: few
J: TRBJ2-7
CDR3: CASSAKGQGALSSYEQYF
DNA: TGTGCCAGCAGCGCAAAGGGTCAGGGGGCCCTGAGCTCCTACGAGCAGTACTTC

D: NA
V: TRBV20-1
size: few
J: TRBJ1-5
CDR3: CSASPGVDQPQHF
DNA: TGCAGTGCTAGCCCCGGGGTAGATCAGCCCCAGCATTTT

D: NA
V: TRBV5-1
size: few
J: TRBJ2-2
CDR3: CASSLVTANTGELFF
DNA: TGCGCCAGCAGCTTGGTAACAGCGAACACCGGGGAGCTGTTTTTT

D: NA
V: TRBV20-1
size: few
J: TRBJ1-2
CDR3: CSARDMQYGYTF
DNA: TGCAGTGCTAGAGATATGCAGTATGGCTACACCTTC

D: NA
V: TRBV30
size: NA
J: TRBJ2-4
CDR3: CAWSVPQILAKNIQYF
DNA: TGTGCCTGGAGTGTACCCCAAATACTAGCCAAAAACATTCAGTACTTC

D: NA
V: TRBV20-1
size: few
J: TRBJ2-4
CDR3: CRATQGQKNIQYF
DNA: TGCAGGGCCACCCAAGGACAGAAAAACATTCAGTACTTC

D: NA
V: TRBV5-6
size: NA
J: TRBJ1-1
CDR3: CASTGMAPEAFF
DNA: TGTGCCAGCACCGGGATGGCCCCTGAAGCTTTCTTT